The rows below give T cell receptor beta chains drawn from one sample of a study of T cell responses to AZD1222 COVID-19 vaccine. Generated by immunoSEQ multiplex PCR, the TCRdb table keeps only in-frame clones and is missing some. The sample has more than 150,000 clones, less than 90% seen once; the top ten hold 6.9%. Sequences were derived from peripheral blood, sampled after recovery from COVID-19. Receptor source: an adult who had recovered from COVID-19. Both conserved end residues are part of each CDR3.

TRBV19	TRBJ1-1	CASIVGGNTEAFF
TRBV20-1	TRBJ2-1	CSASPSGTKKQFF
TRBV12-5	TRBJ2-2	CASVRTGGYGGELFF
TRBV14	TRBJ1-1	CASSRQGFTEAFF
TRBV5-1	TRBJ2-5	CASSLNVGEYETQYF
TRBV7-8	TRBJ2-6	CASSLVDSSGANVLTF
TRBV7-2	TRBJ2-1	CASSSSGTSGYNEQFF
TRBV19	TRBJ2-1	CASSTRNTGGLDNEQFF
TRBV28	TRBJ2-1	CASSLLAGSREQFF
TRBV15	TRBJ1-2	CATAPGGATYGYTF
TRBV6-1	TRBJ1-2	CASSEYRTGGRNYGYTF
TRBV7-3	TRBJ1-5	CASSPDPGGQPQHF
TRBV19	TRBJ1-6	CASSLRGGSRDSPLHF
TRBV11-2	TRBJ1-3	CASSPLDRGLAGNTIYF
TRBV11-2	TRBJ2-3	CASSLRLAGTSTGTDTQYF
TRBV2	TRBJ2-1	CASSQEAGSDEQFF
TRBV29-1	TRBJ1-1	CSVEVGGMGTEAFF
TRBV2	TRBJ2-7	CASRGSPRGEQYF
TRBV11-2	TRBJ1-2	CASSLGSGDFHYGYTF
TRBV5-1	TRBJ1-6	CASSLEGGFNSPLHF
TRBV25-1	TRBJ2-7	CASSEGQTYEQYF
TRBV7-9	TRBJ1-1	CASSSWAVGSTEAFF
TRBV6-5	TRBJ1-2	CASRLGKDRDYGYTF